This T cell receptor (beta chain) derives from a study of blood T cell repertoires in COVID-19. Study summary: PBMCs, B-cell-depleted T cells, or T cells provided the cDNA or gDNA that made up the material.

Per the original data handling: By means of reference gene primer amplification, nucleated cell counts were estimated. Assay: immunoSEQ multiplex PCR; the TCRdb copy retains only in-frame clones and omits some. V and J calls and clone size are those listed in that table; D and trimming were worked out from the DNA. The table has about 350,000 clones, about nine tenths seen once. Input material: peripheral blood. The sequence was collected from a man in his thirties or forties with COVID-19, enrolled during active disease.

The CDR3 here is CASSQSPGAFF. CDR3 in DNA: TGTGCCAGCAGCCAATCCCCGGGAGCTTTCTTT. This rearrangement joins TRBV16 to TRBJ1-1; D remains ambiguous. The CDR3 has 11 amino acids. The V gene's germline CDR1 is KGHSY and CDR2 FQNENV. V was cut by 0 bases and J by 10 bases, with 6 bases left in between.